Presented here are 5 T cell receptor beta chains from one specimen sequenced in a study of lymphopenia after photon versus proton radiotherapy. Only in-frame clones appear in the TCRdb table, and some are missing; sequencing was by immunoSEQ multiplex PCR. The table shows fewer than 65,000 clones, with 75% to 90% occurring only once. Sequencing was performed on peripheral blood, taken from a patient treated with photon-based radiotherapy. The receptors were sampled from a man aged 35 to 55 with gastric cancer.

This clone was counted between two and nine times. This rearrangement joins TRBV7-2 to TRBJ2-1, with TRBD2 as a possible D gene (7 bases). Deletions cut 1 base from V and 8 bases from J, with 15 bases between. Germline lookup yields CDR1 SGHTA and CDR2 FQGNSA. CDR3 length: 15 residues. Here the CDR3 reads CASSLGSGEGDEQFF. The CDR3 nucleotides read TGTGCCAGCAGCTTAGGGTCAGGGGAGGGGGATGAGCAGTTCTTC.

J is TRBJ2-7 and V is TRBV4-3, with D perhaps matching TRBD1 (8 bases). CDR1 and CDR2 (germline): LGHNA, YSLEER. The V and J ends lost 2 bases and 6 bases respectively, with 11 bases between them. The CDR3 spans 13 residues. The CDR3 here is CASSQNRGGEQYF. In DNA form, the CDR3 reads TGCGCCAGCAGCCAAAACAGGGGGGGCGAGCAGTACTTC.

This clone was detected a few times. CDR3 sequence (DNA): TGTGCCAGCAGGAAGTCAGAGAATTCACCCCTCCACTTT. Translating it yields CASRKSENSPLHF. The V call is TRBV7-6, the J call TRBJ1-6; D is ambiguous. Germline V gene data show CDR1 as SGHVS and CDR2 as FNYEAQ. Deletions cut 6 bases from V and 7 bases from J, with 10 bases between. The CDR3 extends over 13 amino acids.

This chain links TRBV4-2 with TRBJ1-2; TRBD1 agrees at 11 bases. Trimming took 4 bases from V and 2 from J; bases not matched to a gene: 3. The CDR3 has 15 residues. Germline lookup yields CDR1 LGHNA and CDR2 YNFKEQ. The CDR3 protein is CASSPGTGGNYGYTF. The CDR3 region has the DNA TGTGCCAGCAGCCCCGGGACAGGGGGAAACTATGGCTACACCTTC.

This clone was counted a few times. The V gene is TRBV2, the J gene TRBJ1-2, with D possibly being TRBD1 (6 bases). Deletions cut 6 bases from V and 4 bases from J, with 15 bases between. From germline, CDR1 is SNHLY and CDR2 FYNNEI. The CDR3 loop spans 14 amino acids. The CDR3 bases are TGTGCCAGCAGGGCCCGAGGGGGGCTCTATGGCTACACCTTC. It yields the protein CASRARGGLYGYTF.